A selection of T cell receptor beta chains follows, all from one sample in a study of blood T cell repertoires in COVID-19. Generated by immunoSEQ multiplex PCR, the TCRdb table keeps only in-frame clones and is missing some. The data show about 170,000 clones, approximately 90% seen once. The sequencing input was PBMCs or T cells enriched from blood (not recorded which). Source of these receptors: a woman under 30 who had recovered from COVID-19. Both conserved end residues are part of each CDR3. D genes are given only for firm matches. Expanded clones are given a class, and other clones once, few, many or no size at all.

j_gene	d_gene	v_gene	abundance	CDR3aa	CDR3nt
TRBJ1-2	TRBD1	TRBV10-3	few	CAISESRQGNYGYTF	TGTGCCATCAGTGAGTCCCGACAGGGAAACTATGGCTACACCTTC
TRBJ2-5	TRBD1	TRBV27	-	CASSLSPTGSFQETQYF	TGTGCCAGCAGTTTATCTCCGACAGGGAGCTTCCAAGAGACCCAGTACTTC
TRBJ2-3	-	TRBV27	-	CASEGDTQYF	TGTGCCAGCGAGGGAGATACGCAGTATTTT
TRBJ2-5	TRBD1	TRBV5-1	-	CASSLIPRDRAWQETQYF	TGCGCCAGCAGCTTGATTCCCCGGGACAGGGCATGGCAGGAGACCCAGTACTTC
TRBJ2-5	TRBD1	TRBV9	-	CASSGTGGPGAQYF	TGTGCCAGCAGCGGGACAGGGGGTCCCGGGGCCCAGTACTTC
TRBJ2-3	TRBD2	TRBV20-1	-	CSASQSSGRPSDTQYF	TGCAGTGCTAGTCAGTCTAGCGGGAGGCCCTCAGATACGCAGTATTTT
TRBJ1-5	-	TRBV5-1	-	CASSSGQLNQPQHF	TGCGCCAGCAGCTCTGGACAGCTTAATCAGCCCCAGCATTTT
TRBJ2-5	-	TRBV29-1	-	CSVDARGETQYF	TGCAGCGTTGATGCGCGGGGTGAGACCCAGTACTTC
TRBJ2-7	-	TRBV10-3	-	CAISESGGEGSEQYF	TGTGCCATCAGTGAGTCAGGGGGGGAGGGTAGCGAGCAGTACTTC
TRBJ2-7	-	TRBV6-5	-	CASSYSRESYEQYF	TGTGCCAGCAGTTACTCGAGGGAGTCCTACGAGCAGTACTTC
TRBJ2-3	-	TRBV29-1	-	CSVFSGGGEGDTQYF	TGCAGCGTGTTTTCGGGGGGCGGGGAGGGGGATACGCAGTATTTT
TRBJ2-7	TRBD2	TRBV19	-	CASSIEDSGGPYEQYF	TGTGCCAGTAGTATAGAGGATAGCGGGGGCCCCTACGAGCAGTACTTC
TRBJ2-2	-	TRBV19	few	CASSMEASYGELFF	TGTGCCAGTAGTATGGAGGCCTCCTACGGGGAGCTGTTTTTT
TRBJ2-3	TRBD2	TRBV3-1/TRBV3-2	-	CASSQFPLAGGTDTQYF	TGTGCCAGCAGCCAATTCCCGCTAGCGGGAGGCACCGATACGCAGTATTTT
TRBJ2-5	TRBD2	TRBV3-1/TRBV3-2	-	CASSQEGLAGVPETQYF	TGTGCCAGCAGCCAAGAAGGGCTAGCGGGAGTCCCAGAGACCCAGTACTTC
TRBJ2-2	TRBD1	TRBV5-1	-	CASSWDPGTGDTGELFF	TGCGCCAGCAGCTGGGACCCCGGGACAGGGGACACCGGGGAGCTGTTTTTT
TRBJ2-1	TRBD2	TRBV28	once	CASLRGWREGSYNEQFF	TGTGCCAGCCTGAGGGGCTGGCGGGAGGGCTCCTACAATGAGCAGTTCTTC
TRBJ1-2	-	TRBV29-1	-	CSVPNRTNYGYTF	TGCAGCGTTCCGAACAGGACGAACTATGGCTACACCTTC
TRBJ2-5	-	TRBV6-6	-	CASSQTRGETQYF	TGTGCCAGCAGCCAAACTAGGGGGGAGACCCAGTACTTC
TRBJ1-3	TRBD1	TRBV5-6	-	CASSLTGGARGNTIYF	TGTGCCAGCAGCCTCACAGGGGGCGCGAGGGGAAACACCATATATTTT
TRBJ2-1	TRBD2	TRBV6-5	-	CASSPVSLAGEQFF	TGTGCCAGCAGTCCAGTCTCACTAGCGGGAGAGCAGTTCTTC
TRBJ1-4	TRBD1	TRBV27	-	CASSQGTGWTNEKLFF	TGTGCCAGCAGTCAGGGGACAGGGTGGACTAATGAAAAACTGTTTTTT
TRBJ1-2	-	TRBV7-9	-	CASSRTGYGYTF	TGTGCCAGCAGCCGCACAGGGTACGGCTACACCTTC
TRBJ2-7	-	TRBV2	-	CASSAYYEQYF	TGTGCCAGCAGTGCTTACTACGAGCAGTACTTC
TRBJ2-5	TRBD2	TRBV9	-	CASSVGPGQRTSGSVWETQYF	TGTGCCAGCAGCGTAGGGCCGGGACAGAGGACTAGCGGGAGTGTCTGGGAGACCCAGTACTTC
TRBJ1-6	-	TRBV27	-	CASTRDKRSPLHF	TGTGCCAGTACACGGGACAAGAGATCACCCCTCCACTTT
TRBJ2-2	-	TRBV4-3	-	CASSHKLIGELFF	TGCGCCAGCAGCCATAAACTGATCGGGGAGCTGTTTTTT
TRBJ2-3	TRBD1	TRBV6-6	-	CASWDRGWTDTQYF	TGTGCCAGTTGGGACAGGGGGTGGACAGATACGCAGTATTTT
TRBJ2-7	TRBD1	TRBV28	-	CASSLYRGQPYEQYF	TGTGCCAGCAGTTTGTACAGGGGGCAACCCTACGAGCAGTACTTC
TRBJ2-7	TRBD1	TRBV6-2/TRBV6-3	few	CASSRGTGGAAEQYF	TGTGCCAGCAGCCGCGGGACAGGGGGCGCGGCCGAGCAGTACTTC
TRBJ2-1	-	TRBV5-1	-	CASSPAKTSLGNEQFF	TGCGCCAGCAGCCCGGCTAAGACTAGTTTGGGCAATGAGCAGTTCTTC
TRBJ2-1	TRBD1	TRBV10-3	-	CAIMRTGGNEQFF	TGTGCCATCATGAGGACAGGGGGCAATGAGCAGTTCTTC
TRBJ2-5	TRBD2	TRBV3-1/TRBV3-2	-	CASSPSGGLRETQYF	TGTGCCAGCAGCCCCTCGGGGGGTTTGCGAGAGACCCAGTACTTC
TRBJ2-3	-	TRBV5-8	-	CASSLEPRVSDTQYF	TGTGCCAGCAGCTTGGAACCCCGAGTGTCGGATACGCAGTATTTT
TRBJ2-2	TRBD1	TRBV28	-	CASRKTGGTGELFF	TGTGCCAGCAGGAAGACAGGGGGCACCGGGGAGCTGTTTTTT
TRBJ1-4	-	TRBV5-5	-	CASSLGPKGPRGEEKLFF	TGTGCCAGCAGCTTGGGTCCGAAAGGGCCCAGGGGCGAGGAAAAACTGTTTTTT
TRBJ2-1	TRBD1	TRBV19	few	CASSAGTGDYNEQFF	TGTGCCAGTAGTGCGGGGACAGGAGACTACAATGAGCAGTTCTTC
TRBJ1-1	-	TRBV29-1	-	CSAEGRGAGWEAFF	TGCAGCGCCGAGGGCAGGGGCGCCGGCTGGGAAGCTTTCTTT